This T cell receptor beta chain is from a study of CD8 T cells in Susac syndrome. The RNA input was roughly 0.45 to 1 ug, and it was reverse transcribed with random hexamers. The authors amplified TCR beta CDR3 across 54 Vbeta and 13 Jbeta using immunoSEQ multiplex PCR. One entry per CDR3 protein results from TCRdb running MiXCR on the immunoSEQ multiplex PCR reads. The sample shows around 150,000 distinct CDR3 sequences, 94% of them seen only once. The sequenced target, TCR beta, came from blood CD8+ and CD4+ T cells. TEMRA cells were enriched by FACS, and CD4+ and CD8+ T cells were negatively isolated. This CDR3 region has 16 residues. CDR1 and CDR2 (germline): SEHNR, FQNEAQ (reference sequence). J gave up 5 bases and V 2 bases, and 8 bases lay outside the gene matches.

Sequenced material: CD8+ T cells from PBMCs. The chain has TRBV7-9 and TRBJ2-5, with 10 bases lining up with TRBD2. This clonotype was obtained from a human donor in good health. CDR3 sequence: CASSLPSSGRWETQYF. CDR3 in DNA: TGTGCCAGCAGCTTACCCTCTAGCGGGAGATGGGAGACCCAGTACTTC.